Given below is one TCR beta chain in context. This sample is part of a study of cytomegalovirus exposure and HLA in healthy donors. Libraries were prepared by immunoSEQ multiplex PCR; TCRdb keeps only in-frame clonotypes and omits some of them. The sample comprises about 58,000 clones, roughly 90% of which are singletons, and roughly 1% rests with the top ten. The TCR was taken from a man between 18 and 29 years old in good health and CMV-seronegative. Sequencing input: PBMCs.

This CDR3 is CASSPLMSSSYNEQFF. The CDR3 DNA sequence: TGTGCCAGCAGTCCTTTGATGTCGAGCTCCTACAATGAGCAGTTCTTC. V and J are TRBV2 and TRBJ2-1; D unclear. The germline CDR1 and CDR2 sequences are SNHLY and FYNNEI. The ends were cut back, 5 bases at V and 0 bases at J, with 14 bases in the middle. The CDR3 contains 16 residues.